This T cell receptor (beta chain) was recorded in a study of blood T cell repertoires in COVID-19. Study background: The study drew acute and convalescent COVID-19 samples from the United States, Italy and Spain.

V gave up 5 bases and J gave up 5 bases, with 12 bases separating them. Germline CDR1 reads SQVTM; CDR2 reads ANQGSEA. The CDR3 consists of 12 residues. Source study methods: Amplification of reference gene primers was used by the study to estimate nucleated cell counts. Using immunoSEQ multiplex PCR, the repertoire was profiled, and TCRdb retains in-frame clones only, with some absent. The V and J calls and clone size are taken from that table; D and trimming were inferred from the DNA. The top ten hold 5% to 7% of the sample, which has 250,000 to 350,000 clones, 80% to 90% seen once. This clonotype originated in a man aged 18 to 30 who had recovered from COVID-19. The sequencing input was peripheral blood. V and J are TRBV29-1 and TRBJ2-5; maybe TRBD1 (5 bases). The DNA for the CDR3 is TGCAGCGTTAAAAGGGGATTGGAGACCCAGTACTTC. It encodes CSVKRGLETQYF.